The 18 T cell receptor beta chains below were found in one sample sequenced in a study of cytomegalovirus exposure and HLA in healthy donors (dated by TCRdb to the late 2010s). The library was generated by the immunoSEQ multiplex PCR assay. For the multiplex PCR, a mixture combining 60 forward primers for TCR Vbeta segments and 13 reverse primers for TCR Jbeta segments was used. This is the immuneACCESS table as TCRdb keeps it, with only in-frame sequences that have V and J called. A part of the clones is gone; compared with another copy, unresolved V genes explain less than half, and the rest is unexplained. This sample gives about 55,000 clones in total; around 79% of them show up just once. Jointly, the top ten make up approximately 2.4% of the sample. Sequencing input: PBMCs. These receptors came from a female donor in good health and CMV-seronegative.

The chain carries TRBV27 and TRBJ2-3, with D possibly TRBD2 on 6 matching bases. This CDR3 spans 17 amino acids. Germline CDR1 is MNHEY and CDR2 is SMNVEV (reference sequence). Trimming removed 4 bases from V and 1 base from J, with 18 bases in between. CDR3 nucleotide sequence: TGTGCCAGCAGTTCCAAAGGCGGCGGGACCCGCACAGATACGCAGTATTTT. It codes for CASSSKGGGTRTDTQYF.

The chain has TRBV27 and TRBJ2-5; 10 bases line up with TRBD2. The J call may be in error: the DNA end matches TRBJ2-7 better. Looked up from germline, CDR1 is MNHEY and CDR2 is SMNVEV (reference sequence). There are 13 residues in the CDR3. The CDR3 spells CASSNSGRYEQYF. The CDR3 DNA reads as TGTGCCAGCAGTAATAGCGGGAGGTACGAGCAGTACTTC.

The chain links TRBV19 to TRBJ1-5; unclear D gene. V dropped 7 bases and J dropped 6 bases, with 13 bases sitting between them. Per germline, CDR1 LNHDA and CDR2 SQIVND (reference sequence). The CDR3 spans 13 residues. The CDR3 DNA reads as TGTGCCAGTACCGACTACGTGGGTCAGCCCCAGCATTTT. Its translation is CASTDYVGQPQHF.

The J gene is TRBJ2-5, the V gene TRBV18; 7 bases line up with TRBD1. The CDR3 covers 13 residues. Germline values: CDR1 KGHSH, CDR2 LQKENI. V lost 6 bases and J lost 2; bases outside the gene matches: 3. The CDR3 nucleotides are TGTGCCAGCTCCCGGGACAGACAAGAGACCCAGTACTTC. Its translation is CASSRDRQETQYF.

CDR3 coding DNA: TGTGCCAGCAGCCAAGCGGGTAGATGGACTTTGAGGCAGCAACCGACCTACGAGCAGTACTTC. Amino acid sequence: CASSQAGRWTLRQQPTYEQYF. The rearrangement uses TRBV4-2 and TRBJ2-5; possible D gene TRBD2, 5 bases. The DNA matches TRBJ2-7 better at its end, which makes the J call doubtful. CDR1 and CDR2 (germline): LGHNA, YNFKEQ. The CDR3 runs 21 residues.

The rearrangement joins TRBV5-1 to TRBJ2-1; perhaps TRBD1 as D (6 bases). CDR1 is SGHRS, CDR2 YFSETQ, per germline. The CDR3 covers 12 residues. Trimming took off 4 bases at V and 15 bases at J, with 17 bases between the two ends. The CDR3 reads CASSPDLGARFF. The CDR3 DNA sequence: TGCGCCAGCAGCCCTGATCTGGGGGCACGGTTCTTC. The variable domain in full, with the rest retrieved from reference TRBV5-1 and TRBJ2-1, is KAGVTQTPRYLIKTRGQQVTLSCSPISGHRSVSWYQQTPGQGLQFLFEYFSETQRNKGNFPGRFSGRQFSNSRSEMNVSTLELGDSALYLCASSPDLGARFFGPGTRLTVL.

The chain uses TRBV7-6 and TRBJ2-1; D possibly corresponds to TRBD2 (6 bases). Between the trimmed V and J ends, which lost 0 bases and 9 bases, there was a span of 12 bases. Looked up from germline, CDR1 is SGHVS and CDR2 is FNYEAQ. The CDR3 is 14 residues long. The CDR3 loop reads CASSLAISGGEQFF. The CDR3 coding sequence is TGTGCCAGCAGCTTAGCTATTTCCGGGGGTGAGCAGTTCTTC. The full variable domain, its missing parts supplied by reference TRBV7-6 and TRBJ2-1, is GAGVSQSPRYKVTKRGQDVALRCDPISGHVSLYWYRQALGQGPEFLTYFNYEAQQDKSGLPNDRFSAERPEGSISTLTIQRTEQRDSAMYRCASSLAISGGEQFFGPGTRLTVL.

The rearrangement uses TRBV5-1 and TRBJ2-3, with D unclear. The germline gives CDR1 SGHRS, CDR2 YFSETQ. CDR3 length: 13 residues. V was cut by 0 bases and J by 3 bases, with 5 bases left in between. The CDR3 DNA is TGCGCCAGCAGCTTGGGGCGGACAGATACGCAGTATTTT. This codes for CASSLGRTDTQYF.

The rearrangement uses TRBV7-9 and TRBJ1-3; TRBD1 might be the D (6 bases). The ends were cut back, 4 bases at V and 0 bases at J, with 13 bases in the middle. Germline CDR1 SEHNR, CDR2 FQNEAQ (reference sequence). The CDR3 sequence is 16 residues long. The CDR3 sequence is CASSSPEGGSGNTIYF. The CDR3 coding sequence is TGTGCCAGCAGCTCTCCGGAAGGGGGCTCTGGAAACACCATATATTTT.

The chain carries TRBV18 and TRBJ2-7; unclear D gene. The CDR3 is made up of 15 amino acids. CDR1 is KGHSH, CDR2 LQKENI, per germline. Trimming removed 3 bases at V and 3 bases at J, with 15 bases between. Here the CDR3 DNA reads TGTGCCAGCTCACCGAGGAGTCCGAAAGGCTACGAGCAGTACTTC. It translates to CASSPRSPKGYEQYF.

The chain combines TRBV11-2 with TRBJ2-1; TRBD2 aligns across 13 bases. Unmatched junction bases numbered 7, after V lost 2 bases and J lost 6 bases. Germline CDR1 SGHAT, CDR2 FQNNGV. This CDR3 is built from 17 residues. CDR3 residues: CASSLRRLAGGLNEQFF. The CDR3 DNA follows: TGTGCCAGCAGCTTACGAAGACTAGCGGGGGGTCTCAATGAGCAGTTCTTC.

The genes are TRBV9 and TRBJ2-5, with 16 bases identical to TRBD2. Germline CDR1 reads SGDLS; CDR2 reads YYNGEE. V gave up 4 bases and J gave up 5 bases; unmatched junction bases: 5. CDR3 length equals 16 residues. This chain's CDR3 is CASSLGTSGRGETQYF. The CDR3 coding sequence is TGTGCCAGCAGCCTAGGGACTAGCGGGAGGGGGGAGACCCAGTACTTC.

The rearrangement uses TRBV5-6 and TRBJ2-5, with D hard to call. The J call may be mistaken, given a closer DNA end match to TRBJ2-7. The CDR3 loop spans 12 amino acids. Germline V gene data show CDR1 as SGHDT and CDR2 as YYEEEE. This CDR3 is CASSFSSYEQYF. In DNA, the CDR3 is TGTGCCAGCAGCTTTTCTAGCTACGAGCAGTACTTC.

This rearrangement joins TRBV29-1 to TRBJ1-2; TRBD1 might be the D (5 bases). The length of the CDR3 is 11 residues. Germline V gives CDR1 SQVTM, CDR2 ANQGSEA. Deletions cut 5 bases from V and 6 bases from J, with 10 bases between. The CDR3 nucleotides read TGCAGCGTTTGGGGCACCGATGGCTACACCTTC. The encoded protein is CSVWGTDGYTF.

The chain uses TRBV7-2 and TRBJ2-1, with TRBD2 matching over 11 bases. The CDR3 extends over 15 amino acids. V trimming: 7 bases; J trimming: 9 bases; junction bases outside the gene matches: 11. Per the germline V gene, CDR1 is SGHTA and CDR2 is FQGNSA. The CDR3 coding sequence is TGTGCCAGCATCCAGGGACTAGCGGAGGGAGGTGAGCAGTTCTTC. This gives the protein CASIQGLAEGGEQFF.

The chain links TRBV30 to TRBJ1-5; tentative D call: TRBD1 (5 bases). This CDR3 comprises 14 residues. The germline gives CDR1 GTSNPN, CDR2 SVGIG (reference sequence). Deletions cut 1 base from V and 0 bases from J, with 7 bases between. CDR3 sequence reads: CAWSGTNSNQPQHF. CDR3 nucleotide sequence: TGTGCCTGGAGTGGGACAAATAGCAATCAGCCCCAGCATTTT.

The rearrangement uses TRBV5-4 and TRBJ1-6, with unresolved D. This CDR3 region has 13 residues. V lost 0 bases and J 7 bases, leaving 5 bases between the germline ends. CDR1 is SGHNT, CDR2 YYREEE, per germline (reference sequence). This CDR3 is CASSLEQNSPLHF. The CDR3 bases are TGTGCCAGCAGCTTGGAACAAAATTCACCCCTCCACTTT.

This clone was observed a handful of times. The rearrangement uses TRBV14 and TRBJ2-7; TRBD2 matches 13 bases. Germline loops: CDR1 SGHDN, CDR2 FVKESK. The CDR3 length is 13 residues. The trim removed 8 bases at V and 3 bases at J, leaving 1 base unmatched. CDR3 protein: CASGTSGIYEQYF. In nucleotides, the CDR3 is TGTGCCAGCGGGACTAGCGGGATCTACGAGCAGTACTTC.